Below, one TCR beta chain is given with its context. V shed 4 bases and J 3 bases; nucleotides not matched to a gene: 7. In germline, CDR1 is SGHRS, CDR2 YFSETQ. The CDR3 contains 14 residues. This sample is part of a study of blood T cell repertoires in COVID-19. Study overall: In each case, the material was cDNA or gDNA derived from T cells, B-cell-depleted T cells, or PBMCs.

The repertoire was sequenced with immunoSEQ multiplex PCR; TCRdb's copy has only in-frame clones and lacks some. The data show under 150,000 clones, approximately 83% seen once. The TCR was taken from an older man with acute or convalescent COVID-19. This sequence joins TRBV5-1 and TRBJ2-7, with 7 bases that match TRBD1. Material: peripheral blood. In DNA, the CDR3 is TGCGCCAGCAGCCAACAGGGACAGAACTACGAGCAGTACTTC. Translating it yields CASSQQGQNYEQYF.